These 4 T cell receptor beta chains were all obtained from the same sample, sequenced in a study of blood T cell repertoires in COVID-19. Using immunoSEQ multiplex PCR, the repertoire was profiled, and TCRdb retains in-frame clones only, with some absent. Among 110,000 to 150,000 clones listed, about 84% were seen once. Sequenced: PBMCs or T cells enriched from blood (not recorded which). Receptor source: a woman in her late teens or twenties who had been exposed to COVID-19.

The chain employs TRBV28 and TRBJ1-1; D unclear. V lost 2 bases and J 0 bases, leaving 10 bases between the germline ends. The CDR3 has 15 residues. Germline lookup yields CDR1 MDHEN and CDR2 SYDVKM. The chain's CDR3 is CASSLLATLNTEAFF. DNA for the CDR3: TGTGCCAGCAGTTTACTCGCGACACTGAACACTGAAGCTTTCTTT.

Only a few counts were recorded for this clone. This CDR3 is CASSEVGGNPYNEQFF. CDR3 DNA sequence: TGTGCCAGCAGTGAAGTTGGAGGGAATCCCTACAATGAGCAGTTCTTC. The genes are TRBV25-1 and TRBJ2-1; weak D call: TRBD2 (6 bases). The length of the CDR3 is 16 residues. V lost 2 bases, J lost 2 bases, and 13 bases lay in between. Germline V gives CDR1 MGHDK, CDR2 SYGVNS.

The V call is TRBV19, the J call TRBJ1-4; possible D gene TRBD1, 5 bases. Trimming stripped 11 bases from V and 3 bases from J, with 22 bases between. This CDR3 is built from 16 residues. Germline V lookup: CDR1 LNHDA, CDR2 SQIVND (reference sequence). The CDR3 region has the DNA TGTGCCTCCCAGCCGGGGGGAAATGTTGCTAATGAAAAACTGTTTTTT. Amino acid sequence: CASQPGGNVANEKLFF.

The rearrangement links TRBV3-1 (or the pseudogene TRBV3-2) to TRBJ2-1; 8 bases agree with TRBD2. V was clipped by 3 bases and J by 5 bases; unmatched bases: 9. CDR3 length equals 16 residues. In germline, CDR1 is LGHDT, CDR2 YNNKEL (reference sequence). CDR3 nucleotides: TGTGCCAGCAGCCAGACTTCCGGGACTAGACACAATGAGCAGTTCTTC. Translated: CASSQTSGTRHNEQFF.